A single sample gave rise to the 22 T cell receptor beta chains below, sequenced in a study of blood T cell repertoires in COVID-19. Sequencing was performed with immunoSEQ multiplex PCR; in TCRdb, only in-frame clones are kept and a portion is missing. The sample contains around 200,000 clones, around nine tenths of which appear only once. The specimen sequenced was peripheral blood. These receptors came from a man aged 55-75 years who had recovered from COVID-19.

The chain links TRBV12-3 or TRBV12-4 to TRBJ2-1; no clear D gene. V was clipped by 4 bases and J by 5 bases, with 9 bases between them. The CDR3 is 13 amino acids. The CDR3 region is CASSSGRHNEQFF. The CDR3 nucleotides are TGTGCCAGCAGTTCAGGCAGACACAATGAGCAGTTCTTC.

The chain employs TRBV11-2 and TRBJ1-5; D perhaps matches TRBD1 (5 bases). The CDR3 consists of 20 residues. Between the trimmed V and J ends, which lost 0 bases and 0 bases, there was a span of 21 bases. Germline CDR1 is SGHAT and CDR2 is FQNNGV. The CDR3 bases are TGTGCCAGCAGCTTAGATCAGGCAGGGCTGGGCCTCTATAGCAATCAGCCCCAGCATTTT. As protein: CASSLDQAGLGLYSNQPQHF. The full variable domain, its missing parts supplied by reference TRBV11-2 and TRBJ1-5, is EAGVAQSPRYKIIEKRQSVAFWCNPISGHATLYWYQQILGQGPKLLIQFQNNGVVDDSQLPKDRFSAERLKGVDSTLKIQPAKLEDSAVYLCASSLDQAGLGLYSNQPQHFGDGTRLSIL.

The chain joins TRBV2 to TRBJ2-7; the match to TRBD1 covers 8 bases. This CDR3 contains 15 residues. Germline loops: CDR1 SNHLY, CDR2 FYNNEI. J lost 7 bases, V lost 6 bases, and 14 bases had no gene match. The CDR3 sequence: CASRRPTGGEWEQYF. The CDR3 DNA reads TGTGCCAGCAGGAGACCCACAGGGGGAGAGTGGGAGCAGTACTTC.

The rearrangement links TRBV11-3 to TRBJ1-1; 8 nucleotides align to TRBD1. The germline CDR1 and CDR2 sequences are SGHNT and YENEEA. Trimming at V came to 5 bases and at J to 4 bases, leaving 9 bases not matched to a gene. The CDR3 contains 15 residues. CDR3 amino acids: CASSQTRGQGTEAFF. The CDR3, as DNA: TGTGCCAGCAGCCAGACCAGGGGGCAGGGCACTGAAGCTTTCTTT.

The gene calls are TRBV7-9 and TRBJ1-2; TRBD1 is a possible D gene (6 bases). CDR1 SEHNR and CDR2 FQNEAQ come from the germline V gene (reference sequence). The germline V and J ends were trimmed by 5 bases and 5 bases, with 18 bases remaining between them. The CDR3 is 15 amino acids. The DNA of the CDR3 is TGTGCCAGCAGCCGAAGCCCGACAGGCCGTTATGGCTACACCTTC. As protein: CASSRSPTGRYGYTF.

The rearrangement uses TRBV19 and TRBJ2-3, with TRBD2 matching 12 bases. The CDR3 is 18 amino acids. V was clipped by 1 base and J by 7 bases; unmatched bases: 12. The germline CDR1 and CDR2 sequences are LNHDA and SQIVND (reference sequence). This CDR3 reads CASSIGPRLAGARNTQYF. The CDR3 bases are TGTGCCAGTAGTATAGGCCCACGACTAGCGGGAGCTAGGAATACGCAGTATTTT.

The chain combines TRBV7-3 with TRBJ2-1; 7 positions match TRBD2. The CDR3 is made up of 16 amino acids. Trimming at V came to 0 bases and at J to 6 bases, leaving 8 bases not matched to a gene. Germline V gene data show CDR1 as SGHTA and CDR2 as FQGTGA. DNA for the CDR3: TGTGCCAGCAGCTTAACGGTGCGACTAGCCCTCAATGAGCAGTTCTTC. Encoded protein: CASSLTVRLALNEQFF. Combining the CDR3 with reference TRBV7-3 and TRBJ2-1 gives the whole variable domain GAGVSQTPSNKVTEKGKYVELRCDPISGHTALYWYRQSLGQGPEFLIYFQGTGAADDSGLPNDRFFAVRPEGSVSTLKIQRTERGDSAVYLCASSLTVRLALNEQFFGPGTRLTVL.

The V call is TRBV7-2, the J call TRBJ1-6, with TRBD1 identical over 7 bases. Trimming at V came to 5 bases and at J to 4 bases, leaving 5 bases not matched to a gene. The germline V gene encodes CDR1 SGHTA and CDR2 FQGNSA. This CDR3 region has 15 residues. The CDR3 loop is CASSVGQAYNSPLHF. The CDR3 bases are TGTGCCAGCAGCGTTGGACAGGCTTATAATTCACCCCTCCACTTT.

The rearrangement links TRBV3-1 (or the pseudogene TRBV3-2) to TRBJ2-7, with no clear D. The CDR3 runs to 12 residues. Per germline, CDR1 LGHDT and CDR2 YNNKEL (reference sequence). V gave up 3 bases and J gave up 2 bases, with 5 bases separating them. The CDR3 is CASSQNTYEQYF. The CDR3 DNA follows: TGTGCCAGCAGCCAGAACACCTACGAGCAGTACTTC.

The V gene is TRBV5-1, the J gene TRBJ1-1; D unclear. This CDR3 is built from 14 residues. V was clipped by 0 bases and J by 5 bases, with 11 bases between them. CDR1 and CDR2 (germline): SGHRS, YFSETQ. The CDR3 DNA reads TGCGCCAGCAGCTTGGGGGCGGGGAGTACTGAAGCTTTCTTT. Translating it yields CASSLGAGSTEAFF.

Here the CDR3 reads CASSSSTGSEHF. The CDR3 DNA reads as TGTGCCAGCAGTTCCTCGACAGGGTCCGAGCATTTT. The chain links TRBV6-2 or TRBV6-3 to TRBJ1-5; 7 bases agree with TRBD1. CDR1 is MNHEY and CDR2 is SVGEGT in the germline V gene. The J segment lost 14 bases and the V segment lost 4 bases, leaving 8 bases of the junction unmatched. The CDR3 totals 12 residues.

V is TRBV14 and J is TRBJ2-7; perhaps TRBD1 as D (5 bases). The germline gives CDR1 SGHDN, CDR2 FVKESK. Trimming cost V 2 bases and J 0 bases, with 11 bases left between them. The CDR3 has 15 residues. As DNA, the CDR3 is TGTGCCAGCAGCCAACGGACACGCAGCTCCTACGAGCAGTACTTC. Its translation: CASSQRTRSSYEQYF. Full variable domain (rest looked up from reference TRBV14 and TRBJ2-7): EAGVTQFPSHSVIEKGQTVTLRCDPISGHDNLYWYRRVMGKEIKFLLHFVKESKQDESGMPNNRFLAERTGGTYSTLKVQPAELEDSGVYFCASSQRTRSSYEQYFGPGTRLTVT.

The rearrangement uses TRBV3-1 (or the pseudogene TRBV3-2) and TRBJ2-7; 7 bases align to TRBD2. With 4 bases clipped from V and 6 bases from J, the junction kept 12 bases outside the gene matches. This CDR3 spans 15 amino acids. The germline V gene encodes CDR1 LGHDT and CDR2 YNNKEL (reference sequence). The CDR3 here is CASSPRSGVQGEQYF. CDR3 bases: TGTGCCAGCAGCCCCAGAAGCGGGGTTCAGGGCGAGCAGTACTTC.

The chain combines TRBV11-2 with TRBJ2-3; weak D call: TRBD2 (5 bases). The V gene's germline CDR1 is SGHAT and CDR2 FQNNGV. V lost 6 bases and J 1 base, leaving 17 bases between the germline ends. CDR3 length: 16 amino acids. The CDR3 DNA is TGTGCCAGCAGTATCGGGCCCACTAGAGGCACAGATACGCAGTATTTT. Amino acid sequence: CASSIGPTRGTDTQYF.

CDR3 nucleotides: TGTGCCAGCAGCTTGGGGCAGCGGCAGGGGACTAACTATGGCTACACCTTC. It codes for CASSLGQRQGTNYGYTF. The chain uses TRBV5-4 and TRBJ1-2; a weak D match, TRBD1 (6 bases). V lost 0 bases, J lost 0 bases, and 15 bases lay in between. This CDR3 contains 17 residues. Germline values: CDR1 SGHNT, CDR2 YYREEE (reference sequence).

Regarding this clone: Other DNA sequences in this specimen translate into the identical CDR3. The chain is built from TRBV20-1 and TRBJ2-3; D not resolved. The CDR3 extends over 11 amino acids. The germline V and J ends were trimmed by 3 bases and 3 bases, with 4 bases remaining between them. CDR1 and CDR2 (germline): DFQATT, SNEGSKA (reference sequence). For the CDR3, the DNA is TGCAGTGCTAGTGTAACAGATACGCAGTATTTT. Protein: CSASVTDTQYF.

This chain links TRBV30 with TRBJ2-7; tentatively, D is TRBD2 (5 bases). Germline V gene data show CDR1 as GTSNPN and CDR2 as SVGIG (reference sequence). The CDR3 totals 12 residues. Trimming removed 4 bases at V and 4 bases at J, with 11 bases between. CDR3 region: CAWTATGYEQYF. The CDR3, as DNA: TGTGCCTGGACGGCGACGGGATACGAGCAGTACTTC.

The CDR3 is CASSLDPGTGDEKLFF. In nucleotides, the CDR3 is TGTGCCAGCAGCTTAGACCCCGGGACAGGGGATGAAAAACTGTTTTTT. J is TRBJ1-4 and V is TRBV7-9, with 10 positions matching TRBD1. This CDR3 region has 16 residues. In germline, CDR1 is SEHNR, CDR2 FQNEAQ (reference sequence). J was trimmed by 6 bases and V by 1 base; bases with no gene match: 5.

CDR3 coding DNA: TGCGCCAGCAGCTTGGAGCTACTAGCGGGAGTTGGGACCTACGAGCAGTACTTC. Its translation: CASSLELLAGVGTYEQYF. J is TRBJ2-7 and V is TRBV5-1; TRBD2 aligns across 11 bases. Germline V gives CDR1 SGHRS, CDR2 YFSETQ. The J segment lost 2 bases and the V segment lost 0 bases, leaving 10 bases of the junction unmatched. The CDR3 has 18 amino acids.

This clone turned up a few times. V usage is TRBV3-1 (or the pseudogene TRBV3-2) and J usage is TRBJ2-7; TRBD1 agrees at 7 bases. The CDR3 length is 15 residues. The germline V gene has CDR1 LGHDT and CDR2 YNNKEL (reference sequence). Germline trimming cut 6 bases from V and 1 base from J; bases unmatched to any gene: 9. CDR3 nucleotide sequence: TGTGCCAGCAGTCTTCCGGGACAGCTTTCCTACGAGCAGTACTTC. Translated, it gives CASSLPGQLSYEQYF.

V gene TRBV5-6 combines with J gene TRBJ2-7, with 8 nucleotides matching TRBD2. V lost 5 bases and J lost 6; bases outside the gene matches: 13. Germline V gene data show CDR1 as SGHDT and CDR2 as YYEEEE. The CDR3 consists of 15 residues. The CDR3 coding sequence is TGTGCCAGCAGTTTGACCGGGGGGGTGCGCGGCGAGCAGTACTTC. This codes for CASSLTGGVRGEQYF.

The chain uses TRBV5-5 and TRBJ2-7, with 10 bases fitting TRBD1. Germline lookup yields CDR1 SGHKS and CDR2 YYEKEE (reference sequence). The CDR3 is 15 amino acids. V was clipped by 0 bases and J by 4 bases; unmatched bases: 4. The chain's CDR3 is CASSLVGTGAYEQYF. Written as DNA, the CDR3 is TGTGCCAGCAGCTTGGTTGGGACAGGGGCTTACGAGCAGTACTTC.